This T cell receptor beta chain was obtained from a study of T cell responses to AZD1222 COVID-19 vaccine. The protocol was immunoSEQ multiplex PCR, while the TCRdb copy is restricted to in-frame clones and leaves out a portion. The data show roughly 150,000 clones, with about 90% seen just once and approximately 5.9% held by the top ten. Study results and limitations: Donors skewed white British and female; clonal diversity was possibly underestimated.

The CDR3 totals 16 residues. Comment on this clone: Its specificity is not known.

This sequence was found in an adult who received the AZD1222 COVID-19 vaccine. The sequencing here drew on peripheral blood, taken 28 days after the second AZD1222 dose. V and J are TRBV21-1 and TRBJ1-1; TRBD1, the table's D call, lacks a check against the DNA. TRBV21-1 is labeled a pseudogene. CDR3 in DNA: TGTGCCAGCAGCAAAACCTTAGGGGGTGGGGACACTGAAGCTTTCTTT. Translated: CASSKTLGGGDTEAFF.